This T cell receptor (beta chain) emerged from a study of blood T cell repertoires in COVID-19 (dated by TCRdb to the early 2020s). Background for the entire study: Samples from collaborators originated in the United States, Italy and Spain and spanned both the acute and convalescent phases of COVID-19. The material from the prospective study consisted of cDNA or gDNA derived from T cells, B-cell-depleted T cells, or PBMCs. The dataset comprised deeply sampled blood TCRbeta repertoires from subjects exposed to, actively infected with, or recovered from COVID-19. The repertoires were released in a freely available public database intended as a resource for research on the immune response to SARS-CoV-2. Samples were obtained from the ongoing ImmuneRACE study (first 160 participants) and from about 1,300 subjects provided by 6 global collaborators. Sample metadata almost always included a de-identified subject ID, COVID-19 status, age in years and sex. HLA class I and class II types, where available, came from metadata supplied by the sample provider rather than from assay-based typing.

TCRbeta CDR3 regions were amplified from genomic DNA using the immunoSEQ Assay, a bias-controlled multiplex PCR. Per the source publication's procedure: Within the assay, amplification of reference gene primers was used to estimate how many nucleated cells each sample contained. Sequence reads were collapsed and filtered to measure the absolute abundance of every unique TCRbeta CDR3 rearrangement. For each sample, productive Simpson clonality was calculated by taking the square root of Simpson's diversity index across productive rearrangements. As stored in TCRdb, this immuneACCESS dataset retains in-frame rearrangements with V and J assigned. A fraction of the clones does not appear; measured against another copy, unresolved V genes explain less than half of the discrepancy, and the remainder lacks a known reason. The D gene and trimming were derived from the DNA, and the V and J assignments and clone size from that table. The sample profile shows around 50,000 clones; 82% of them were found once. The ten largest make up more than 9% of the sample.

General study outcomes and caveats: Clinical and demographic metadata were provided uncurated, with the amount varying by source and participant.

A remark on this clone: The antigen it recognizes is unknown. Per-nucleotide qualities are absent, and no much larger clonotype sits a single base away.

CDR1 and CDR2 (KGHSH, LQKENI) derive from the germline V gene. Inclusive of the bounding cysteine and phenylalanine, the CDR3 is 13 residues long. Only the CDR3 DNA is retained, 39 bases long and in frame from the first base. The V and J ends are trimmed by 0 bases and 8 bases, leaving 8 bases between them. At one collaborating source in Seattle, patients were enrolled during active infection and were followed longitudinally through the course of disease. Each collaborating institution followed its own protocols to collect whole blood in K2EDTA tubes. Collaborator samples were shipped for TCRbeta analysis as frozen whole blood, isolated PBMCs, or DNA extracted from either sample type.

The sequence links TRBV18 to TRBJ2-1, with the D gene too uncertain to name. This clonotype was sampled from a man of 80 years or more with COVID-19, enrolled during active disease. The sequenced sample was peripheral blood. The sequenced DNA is TGTGCCAGCTCACCACCGGTGAGCCATGAGCAGTTCTTC. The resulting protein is CASSPPVSHEQFF.